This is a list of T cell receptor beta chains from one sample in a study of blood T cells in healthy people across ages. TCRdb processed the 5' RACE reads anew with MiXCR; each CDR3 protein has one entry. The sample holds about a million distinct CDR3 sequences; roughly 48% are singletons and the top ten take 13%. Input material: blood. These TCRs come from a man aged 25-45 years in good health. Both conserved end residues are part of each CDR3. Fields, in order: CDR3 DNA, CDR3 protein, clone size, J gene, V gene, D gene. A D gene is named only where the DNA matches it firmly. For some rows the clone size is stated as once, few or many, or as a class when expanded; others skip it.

TGCAGTGCCTCAACGGGGGTCCAAGAGACCCAGTACTTC | CSASTGVQETQYF | NA | TRBJ2-5 | TRBV20-1 | NA
TGTGCCAGCAGTTACTTCTTCGGATGGGAGACCCAGTACTTC | CASSYFFGWETQYF | NA | TRBJ2-5 | TRBV6-2/TRBV6-3 | NA
TGTGCCAGCAGCCCCCGGGACAGATTGGGAGAGCAGTACTTC | CASSPRDRLGEQYF | NA | TRBJ2-5 | TRBV3-1 | TRBD1
TGTGCCAGCAGCGAGACTACGGGGGCCTACAATGAGCAGTTCTTC | CASSETTGAYNEQFF | NA | TRBJ2-1 | TRBV7-2 | NA
TGTGCCAGCAGCCAAGAGGGGGCCTCGTACGAGCAGTACTTC | CASSQEGASYEQYF | NA | TRBJ2-7 | TRBV12-3/TRBV12-4 | TRBD1
TGTGCCAGCAGGACGGCTCTCGGGGACGAGCAGTACTTC | CASRTALGDEQYF | few | TRBJ2-7 | TRBV6-2/TRBV6-3 | NA
TGTGCCAGCAGTAACAGGGGCTCCTATAATTCACCCCTCCACTTT | CASSNRGSYNSPLHF | NA | TRBJ1-6 | TRBV12-3/TRBV12-4 | TRBD1
TGCAGTGCTCGCCCGGTGAGGGAGAGCTCCTATAATTCACCCCTCCACTTT | CSARPVRESSYNSPLHF | NA | TRBJ1-6 | TRBV20-1 | NA
TGTGCCAGCAGTGAACTGGCAGTCCGGGGAGATGCGCAGTATTTT | CASSELAVRGDAQYF | NA | TRBJ2-3 | TRBV2 | NA
TGTGCCATCACCCCGAACGTCGGGACTGAAGCTTTCTTT | CAITPNVGTEAFF | NA | TRBJ1-1 | TRBV10-3 | NA
TGTGCCAGCAGCTTAACTTGGGCTAGCGAGGGGGCTCTAGGAGATACGCAGTATTTT | CASSLTWASEGALGDTQYF | NA | TRBJ2-3 | TRBV7-2 | NA
TGCGCCAGCAGTGAGTCGACTCGGGGACTAGCGGGGGCCACAAGTAGGAATGAGCAGTTCTTC | CASSESTRGLAGATSRNEQFF | many | TRBJ2-1 | TRBV10-1 | TRBD2
TGTGCCAGCAGCTTAGACCTCACTTATAGTGAGCAGTTCTTC | CASSLDLTYSEQFF | NA | TRBJ2-1 | TRBV7-6 | NA
TGCAGTGCTAGGGACCAGGGGCTCTACGAGCAGTACTTC | CSARDQGLYEQYF | NA | TRBJ2-7 | TRBV20-1 | NA
TGTGCCATCAAGTTGAGAGGCGGTCTGAACACTGAAGCTTTCTTT | CAIKLRGGLNTEAFF | few | TRBJ1-1 | TRBV12-3/TRBV12-4 | NA
TGTGCCAGCAGCCCGTTCCCGGGACGGTCCTCCTACGAGCAGTACTTC | CASSPFPGRSSYEQYF | few | TRBJ2-7 | TRBV9 | NA
TGTGCCAGCAGCTTAAGTGGACAGGGGGTAGATACGCAGTATTTT | CASSLSGQGVDTQYF | NA | TRBJ2-3 | TRBV5-6 | TRBD1
TGTGCCAGCAGTTTGGACAGGCTGGGGGCCAACGTCCTGACTTTC | CASSLDRLGANVLTF | few | TRBJ2-6 | TRBV12-3/TRBV12-4 | TRBD1
TGTGCCAGCAGCTTATACTGGTCAGGCAATCAGCCCCAGCATTTT | CASSLYWSGNQPQHF | NA | TRBJ1-5 | TRBV7-2 | NA
TGTGCCAGCAGCTTAGCGCGCGGTGGCTACACCTTC | CASSLARGGYTF | NA | TRBJ1-2 | TRBV7-2 | NA
TGTGCCAGCAACACAGGGACCTATGGCTACACCTTC | CASNTGTYGYTF | NA | TRBJ1-2 | TRBV28 | NA
TGTGCCAGCAGCCCACTAAGCCCTTCCTACGAGCAGTACTTC | CASSPLSPSYEQYF | few | TRBJ2-7 | TRBV3-1 | NA
TGTGCCAGCAGTGATAGGGTCGTGGTTTTATACGGGCAGTACTTC | CASSDRVVVLYGQYF | NA | TRBJ2-7 | TRBV2 | NA
TGTGCCAGCAGCTTGGGACAGGGGGCGTGTGGCTACACCTTC | CASSLGQGACGYTF | few | TRBJ1-2 | TRBV5-5 | TRBD1
TGTGCCAGCAGCACAATGAGGACCAAACTATCAGACACCGGGGAGCTGTTTTTT | CASSTMRTKLSDTGELFF | few | TRBJ2-2 | TRBV6-2/TRBV6-3 | NA
TGCAGTGCTAGTGACGAAAACAATCAGCCCCAGCATTTT | CSASDENNQPQHF | NA | TRBJ1-5 | TRBV20-1 | NA
TGTGCCAGCAGTAAGCCCGACAGTCAAGAGACCCAGTACTTC | CASSKPDSQETQYF | NA | TRBJ2-5 | TRBV25-1 | NA
TGCAGTGTTAGACAGGGCCTGATGGGGAACATTCAGTACTTC | CSVRQGLMGNIQYF | NA | TRBJ2-4 | TRBV20-1 | TRBD1
TGTGCCAGCTCACAACTGACTAGCTTGTCGCAGTTCTTC | CASSQLTSLSQFF | NA | TRBJ2-1 | TRBV18 | TRBD2
TGTGCCAGCAGTTACTCAAGTACAGGGGGTTATTATGGCTACACCTTC | CASSYSSTGGYYGYTF | NA | TRBJ1-2 | TRBV6-5 | TRBD1
TGTGCCAGCAGTCGCGTCGCCCTCCAGGGGGCTGGCACAGATACGCAGTATTTT | CASSRVALQGAGTDTQYF | NA | TRBJ2-3 | TRBV6-1 | TRBD1
TGTGCCAGCAGTTTCCCTGACTCCTACGAGCAGTACTTC | CASSFPDSYEQYF | NA | TRBJ2-7 | TRBV28 | NA
TGCGCCAGCAGCCATGGTAGCGGGGGTGGGTACGAGCAGTACTTC | CASSHGSGGGYEQYF | once | TRBJ2-7 | TRBV4-1 | TRBD2
TGTGCCAGCAGCCAGTCCGGACAGCCAGTCGAAGCTATAGCCAAAAACATTCAGTACTTC | CASSQSGQPVEAIAKNIQYF | many | TRBJ2-4 | TRBV7-2 | NA
TGCAGTGCTGCGACAGGGGGAACTGAAAAACTGTTTTTT | CSAATGGTEKLFF | NA | TRBJ1-4 | TRBV20-1 | TRBD1
TGTGCCAGCAGCCCCCTGAGTGAAAGGGGCAATGAGCAGTTCTTC | CASSPLSERGNEQFF | few | TRBJ2-1 | TRBV9 | NA
TGTGCCAGCTCACCTCGCAGGAACGGAGAGCAGTTCTTC | CASSPRRNGEQFF | once | TRBJ2-1 | TRBV18 | NA
TGTGCCAGCAGCTTGGAACAGGGGGGCGGTGAGCAGTTCTTC | CASSLEQGGGEQFF | NA | TRBJ2-1 | TRBV5-4 | TRBD1
TGTGCCAGCAGCCTTGGGGCCGAAAGAACAGGCCGCTTGGAGACCCAGTACTTC | CASSLGAERTGRLETQYF | NA | TRBJ2-5 | TRBV3-1 | NA
TGTGCCAGCAGCTCAGCGGAGAGCTCCTACAATGAGCAGTTCTTC | CASSSAESSYNEQFF | few | TRBJ2-1 | TRBV7-9 | NA
TGTGTCAGCAGCTGGGGACAGGCTAGCACAGATACGCAGTATTTT | CVSSWGQASTDTQYF | NA | TRBJ2-3 | TRBV12-3/TRBV12-4 | TRBD1
TGTGCCACCAGTGATCCCGGGTGGAGCTATGGCTACACCTTC | CATSDPGWSYGYTF | few | TRBJ1-2 | TRBV24-1 | NA
TGTGCCAGCAGTTTCAGGGGCCGGGATACGCAGTATTTT | CASSFRGRDTQYF | few | TRBJ2-3 | TRBV28 | NA
TGTGCCAGCAGCAAAGAATCCGGGCTAACCCACAGGGGCTACGAGCAGTACTTC | CASSKESGLTHRGYEQYF | NA | TRBJ2-7 | TRBV21-1 | NA
TGTGCCTGGAGTGGACTTACCACCGGTGAGCAGTTCTTC | CAWSGLTTGEQFF | NA | TRBJ2-1 | TRBV30 | NA
TGCGCCAGCAGCACCCGGCAGGGGGCGGACTATGGCTACACCTTC | CASSTRQGADYGYTF | NA | TRBJ1-2 | TRBV4-1 | TRBD1
TGCGCCAGCAGCCAATCAGATGTGGGACTAGCGCAGTATTTT | CASSQSDVGLAQYF | many | TRBJ2-3 | TRBV4-3 | TRBD2
TGTGCCAGCAGATTGAACAGGGGTGGGTCCTACGAGCAGTACTTC | CASRLNRGGSYEQYF | NA | TRBJ2-7 | TRBV5-5 | TRBD1
TGTGCCAGCAGGGGCTTGACGGTAGCCAAAAACATTCAGTACTTC | CASRGLTVAKNIQYF | few | TRBJ2-4 | TRBV6-5 | NA
TGTGCCAGGAGAGGGGGTGGGGAGGGAGCTAACTATGGCTACACCTTC | CARRGGGEGANYGYTF | few | TRBJ1-2 | TRBV25-1 | NA
TGTGCCAGTTCGTGGGGGGGGAACTCCTACGAGCAGTACTTC | CASSWGGNSYEQYF | NA | TRBJ2-7 | TRBV3-1 | TRBD2
TGTGCCAGCAGCTTGACCCTAGCGGGGGGGCAGGACAATGAGCAGTTCTTC | CASSLTLAGGQDNEQFF | NA | TRBJ2-1 | TRBV7-2 | TRBD2
TGTGCCAGCAGTACTCCCCCGCGGGGGGGCCGAATTTCCACTGAAGCTTTCTTT | CASSTPPRGGRISTEAFF | once | TRBJ1-1 | TRBV6-2/TRBV6-3 | NA
TGCTCTCTAGCGGGGCACTACGAGCAGTACTTC | CSLAGHYEQYF | many | TRBJ2-7 | TRBV20-1 | TRBD2
TGTGCCAGCACCGAACGAGGGGCAGCTTCTGCCTACGAGCAGTACTTC | CASTERGAASAYEQYF | few | TRBJ2-7 | TRBV6-6 | NA
TGCAGCGTTGGCCGGGACGCTTCCTACGGGCAGTACTTC | CSVGRDASYGQYF | NA | TRBJ2-7 | TRBV29-1 | NA
TGTGCCAGCAGTTACCCGGGGGGGAACTATGGCTACACCTTC | CASSYPGGNYGYTF | NA | TRBJ1-2 | TRBV6-6 | NA
TGTGCCAGCACTCCCGGGACGGGCGTCTATGGCTACACCTTC | CASTPGTGVYGYTF | NA | TRBJ1-2 | TRBV12-3/TRBV12-4 | NA